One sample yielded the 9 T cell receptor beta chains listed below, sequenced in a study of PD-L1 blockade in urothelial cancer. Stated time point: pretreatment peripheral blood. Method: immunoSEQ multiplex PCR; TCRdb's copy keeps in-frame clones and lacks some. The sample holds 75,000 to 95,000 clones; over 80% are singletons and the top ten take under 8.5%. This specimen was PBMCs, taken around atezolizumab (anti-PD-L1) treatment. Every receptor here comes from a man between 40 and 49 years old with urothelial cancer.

CDR3 in amino acids: CASTLSVSYNEQFF. DNA of the CDR3: TGTGCCAGCACCCTGTCTGTCTCCTACAATGAGCAGTTCTTC. The V and J genes are TRBV28 and TRBJ2-1; D is undetermined. Germline lookup yields CDR1 MDHEN and CDR2 SYDVKM. Between the trimmed V and J ends, which lost 7 bases and 0 bases, there was a span of 10 bases. This CDR3 is 14 amino acids long.

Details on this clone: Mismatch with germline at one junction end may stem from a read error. The CDR3: CASKPGTLEGAQYF. CDR3 coding DNA: TGTGCTAGCAAGCCCGGGACACTTGAGGGGGCCCAGTACTTC. The rearrangement links TRBV7-7 to TRBJ2-5; possibly TRBD1 for D (6 bases). The CDR3 covers 14 residues. Germline loops: CDR1 SSHAT, CDR2 FNYEAQ (reference sequence).

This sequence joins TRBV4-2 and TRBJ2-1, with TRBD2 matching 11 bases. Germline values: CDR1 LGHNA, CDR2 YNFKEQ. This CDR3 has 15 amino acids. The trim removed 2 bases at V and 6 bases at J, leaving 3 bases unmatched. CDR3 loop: CASSQLAGGGNEQFF. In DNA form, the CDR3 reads TGTGCCAGCAGCCAACTAGCGGGAGGCGGCAATGAGCAGTTCTTC.

In DNA form, the CDR3 reads TGCGCCAGCAGCGTGACAGGGAACACTGAAGCTTTCTTT. As protein: CASSVTGNTEAFF. This chain connects TRBV5-1 to TRBJ1-1, with D tentatively TRBD1 (6 bases). The CDR3 runs to 13 residues. CDR1 and CDR2 (germline): SGHRS, YFSETQ. Trimming left V 4 bases short and J 1 base short, with 8 bases between.

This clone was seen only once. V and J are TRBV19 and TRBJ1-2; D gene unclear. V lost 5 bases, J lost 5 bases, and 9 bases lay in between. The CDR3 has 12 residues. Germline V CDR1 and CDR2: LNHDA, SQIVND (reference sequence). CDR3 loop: CASSAQLYGYTF. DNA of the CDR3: TGTGCCAGTAGTGCCCAACTTTATGGCTACACCTTC. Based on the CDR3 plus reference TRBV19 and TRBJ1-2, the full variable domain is DGGITQSPKYLFRKEGQNVTLSCEQNLNHDAMYWYRQDPGQGLRLIYYSQIVNDFQKGDIAEGYSVSREKKESFPLTVTSAQKNPTAFYLCASSAQLYGYTFGSGTRLTVV.

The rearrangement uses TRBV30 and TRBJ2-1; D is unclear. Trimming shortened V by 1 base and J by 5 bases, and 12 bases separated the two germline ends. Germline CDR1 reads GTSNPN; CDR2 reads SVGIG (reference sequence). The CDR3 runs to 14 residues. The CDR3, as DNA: TGTGCCTGGAGTGGAGGTGACTCTAACAATGAGCAGTTCTTC. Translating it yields CAWSGGDSNNEQFF.

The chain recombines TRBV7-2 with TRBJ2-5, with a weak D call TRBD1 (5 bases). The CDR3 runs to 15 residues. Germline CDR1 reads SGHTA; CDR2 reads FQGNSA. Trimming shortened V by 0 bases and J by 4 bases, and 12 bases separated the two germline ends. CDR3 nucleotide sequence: TGTGCCAGCAGCTTAGCATTCGTCCAGGGAGAGACCCAGTACTTC. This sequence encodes CASSLAFVQGETQYF.

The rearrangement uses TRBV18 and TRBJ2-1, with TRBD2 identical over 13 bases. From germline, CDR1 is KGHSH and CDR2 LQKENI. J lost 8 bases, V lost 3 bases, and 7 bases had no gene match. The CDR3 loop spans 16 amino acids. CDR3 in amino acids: CASSPGLAGAVDEQFF. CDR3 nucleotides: TGTGCCAGCTCACCCGGACTAGCGGGAGCTGTGGATGAGCAGTTCTTC.

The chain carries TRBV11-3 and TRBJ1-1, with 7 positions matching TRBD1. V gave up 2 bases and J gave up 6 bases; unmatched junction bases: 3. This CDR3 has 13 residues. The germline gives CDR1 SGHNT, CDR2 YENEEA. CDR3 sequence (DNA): TGTGCCAGCAGCTTACAGGGGGATTCTGAAGCTTTCTTT. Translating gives CASSLQGDSEAFF.